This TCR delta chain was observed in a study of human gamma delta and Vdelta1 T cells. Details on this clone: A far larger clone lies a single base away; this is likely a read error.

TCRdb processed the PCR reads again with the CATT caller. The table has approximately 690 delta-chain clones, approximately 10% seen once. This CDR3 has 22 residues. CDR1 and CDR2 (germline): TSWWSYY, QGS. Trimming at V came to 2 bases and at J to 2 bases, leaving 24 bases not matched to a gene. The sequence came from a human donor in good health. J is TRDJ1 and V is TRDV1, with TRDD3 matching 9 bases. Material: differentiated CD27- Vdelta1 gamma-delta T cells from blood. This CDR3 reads CALGEIVPSYWGKRTTTDKLIF. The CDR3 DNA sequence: TGTGCTCTTGGGGAAATCGTCCCCTCCTACTGGGGGAAACGAACTACAACCGATAAACTCATCTTT.